The clone carrying this TCR beta chain is a singleton in its sample. The sample belongs to a study of technical replicates of blood from several donors. The germline CDR1 and CDR2 sequences are MNHEY and SVGAGI. The V gene end was trimmed by 5 bases and the J gene end by 2 bases; junction bases not matched to a gene: 5. There are 14 residues in the CDR3. TCRdb's copy holds only in-frame clones and misses some; the assay was immunoSEQ multiplex PCR. The sample shows 70,000 to 85,000 clones, 92% of them seen only once. The chain links TRBV6-5 to TRBJ1-2; TRBD1 agrees at 7 bases. The clonotype originates from a human donor in good health. Input material: T cells isolated from PBMCs. CDR3 sequence reads: CASSSPGQNYGYTF. The CDR3 coding sequence is TGTGCCAGCAGTAGCCCGGGACAGAACTATGGCTACACCTTC.